This is a list of T cell receptor beta chains from one sample in a study of blood T cells in healthy people across ages. TCRdb independently ran MiXCR on the 5' RACE reads; one entry per CDR3 protein. The sample includes about 780,000 distinct CDR3 sequences, 46% of them seen just once. The sample comprised blood. These receptor sequences come from a man older than 75 in good health. Both conserved end residues are part of each CDR3. The D gene is left open where the match is weak. Some rows have no size entry. The others give once, few or many, or a class for an expanded clone.

abundance,d_gene,j_gene,v_gene,CDR3nt,CDR3aa
-,TRBD1,TRBJ2-1,TRBV29-1,TGCAGCGTTGAAGGCCAGGGGGCTGGGGATGAGCAGTTCTTC,CSVEGQGAGDEQFF
-,-,TRBJ2-1,TRBV29-1,TGCAGCGTTGCAAGACAGGACAATGAGCAGTTCTTC,CSVARQDNEQFF
few,TRBD1,TRBJ1-4,TRBV20-1,TGCAGTGCTAGGAGGGGACAGGGACTGTTTTTT,CSARRGQGLFF
-,TRBD1,TRBJ1-1,TRBV7-9,TGTGCCAGCAGCCCCGGGACAGGGAGCAACACTGAAGCTTTCTTT,CASSPGTGSNTEAFF
-,TRBD2,TRBJ2-2,TRBV12-3/TRBV12-4,TGTGCCAGCAGGGCCGGGACTAGCGGGATGACCGGGGAGCTGTTTTTT,CASRAGTSGMTGELFF
few,TRBD2,TRBJ2-4,TRBV3-1,TGTGCCAGCAGCCAGGATGGATCTGCGGGGGAGCAGTACTTC,CASSQDGSAGEQYF
few,-,TRBJ1-5,TRBV6-1,TGTGCCAGCAGCCCTACCTGGCTTGACACAGTAGAAGGTCAGCCCCAGCATTTT,CASSPTWLDTVEGQPQHF
many,TRBD1,TRBJ1-2,TRBV4-2,TGTGCCAGCAGCCAAGATGCGACAGGGGGCATCCGTGGCTACACCTTC,CASSQDATGGIRGYTF
-,TRBD1,TRBJ2-5,TRBV12-3/TRBV12-4,TGTGCCAGCAATCCACAGGGGTTGGAGACCCAGTACTTC,CASNPQGLETQYF
few,-,TRBJ1-2,TRBV10-3,TGTGCCATCAGTGAGAGCGCGGCTAACTATGGCTACACCTTC,CAISESAANYGYTF
-,-,TRBJ2-2,TRBV7-2,TGTGCCAGCAGCTCAGCCCCAACACCAGCTGGGGAGCTGTTTTTT,CASSSAPTPAGELFF
-,TRBD2,TRBJ2-1,TRBV6-1,TGTGCCAACAGTGAGGTCTTCGGCGGGAGCTCCTACAATGAGCAGTTCTTC,CANSEVFGGSSYNEQFF
-,-,TRBJ1-1,TRBV7-9,TGTGCCAGCAGCGTACAGGTTTCTGAAGCTTTCTTT,CASSVQVSEAFF
many,-,TRBJ2-7,TRBV4-1,TGCGCCAGCAGCCAAGACCCCGACAGCTCCTACGAGCAGTACTTC,CASSQDPDSSYEQYF
-,TRBD2,TRBJ2-1,TRBV7-9,TGTGCCAGCAGCCCCCCGCCGGGACTAGCGGACAATGAGCAGTTCTTC,CASSPPPGLADNEQFF
-,TRBD1,TRBJ2-1,TRBV3-1,TGTGCCAGCAGCCAAGGTTGGACAGGGCCCTACAGTGAGCAGTTCTTC,CASSQGWTGPYSEQFF
few,-,TRBJ2-7,TRBV20-1,TGCAGTGCTAGAGATTGGGCGGAGAGCTCCTACGAGCAGTACTTC,CSARDWAESSYEQYF
-,TRBD1,TRBJ2-5,TRBV29-1,TGCAGCGTTGATGCTCAGGGGGAAATAGAGACCCAGTACTTC,CSVDAQGEIETQYF
-,-,TRBJ2-1,TRBV20-1,TGCAGTGCTAGATTGGGGGCCGGAGGGAGCTTTGAGCAGTTCTTC,CSARLGAGGSFEQFF
few,-,TRBJ2-2,TRBV20-1,TGCAGTGCTATTGAGAACACCGGGGAGCTGTTTTTT,CSAIENTGELFF
-,TRBD1,TRBJ2-1,TRBV12-3/TRBV12-4,TGTGCCAGCAGTCTCCGGACAGGGTCGAGCTCCTACAATGAGCAGTTCTTC,CASSLRTGSSSYNEQFF
-,-,TRBJ1-4,TRBV29-1,TGCAGCGTTGAAACGGGAGGGGCAGGAGAAAAACTGTTTTTT,CSVETGGAGEKLFF
-,-,TRBJ2-2,TRBV2,TGTGCCAGCAGTGAAGGCGGCGCCGGGGAGCTGTTTTTT,CASSEGGAGELFF